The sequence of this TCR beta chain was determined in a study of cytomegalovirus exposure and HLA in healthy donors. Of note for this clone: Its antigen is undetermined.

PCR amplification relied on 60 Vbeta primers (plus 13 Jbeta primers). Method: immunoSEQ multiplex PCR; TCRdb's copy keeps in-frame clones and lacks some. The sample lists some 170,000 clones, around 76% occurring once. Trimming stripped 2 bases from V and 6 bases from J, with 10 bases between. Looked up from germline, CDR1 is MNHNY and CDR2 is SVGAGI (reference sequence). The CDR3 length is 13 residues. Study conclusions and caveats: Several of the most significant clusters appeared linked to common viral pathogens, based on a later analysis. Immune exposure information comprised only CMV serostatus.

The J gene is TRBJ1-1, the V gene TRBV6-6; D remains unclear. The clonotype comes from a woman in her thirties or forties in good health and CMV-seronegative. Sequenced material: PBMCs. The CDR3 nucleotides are TGTGCCAGCAGTTACGGGCAGCCTCCTGAAGCTTTCTTT. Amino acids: CASSYGQPPEAFF.